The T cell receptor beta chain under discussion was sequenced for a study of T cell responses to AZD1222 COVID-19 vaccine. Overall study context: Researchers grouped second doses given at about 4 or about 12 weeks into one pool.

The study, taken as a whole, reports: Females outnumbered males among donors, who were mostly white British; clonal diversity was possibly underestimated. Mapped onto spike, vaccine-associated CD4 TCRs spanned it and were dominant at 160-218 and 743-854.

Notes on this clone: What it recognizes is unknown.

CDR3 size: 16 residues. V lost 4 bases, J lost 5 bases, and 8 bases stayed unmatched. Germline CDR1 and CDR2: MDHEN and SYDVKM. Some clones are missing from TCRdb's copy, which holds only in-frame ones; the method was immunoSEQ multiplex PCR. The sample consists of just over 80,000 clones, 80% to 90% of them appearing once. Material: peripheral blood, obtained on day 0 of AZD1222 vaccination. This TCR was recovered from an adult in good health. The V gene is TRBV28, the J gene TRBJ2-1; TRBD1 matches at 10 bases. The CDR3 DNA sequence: TGTGCCAGCAGTTCCCTCCGGGACAGGGGACACAATGAGCAGTTCTTC. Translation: CASSSLRDRGHNEQFF.